Following are 31 T cell receptor beta chains from one sample sequenced in a study of blood T cell repertoires in COVID-19. Repertoires were generated with immunoSEQ multiplex PCR, while TCRdb's copy carries only in-frame clones and drops some. The sample gives 100,000 or so clones, about two thirds of which show up once; 13% to 15% is in the top ten. Sequenced: peripheral blood. The receptors stem from a woman older than 75 with acute or convalescent COVID-19.

This clone was seen more than once but under ten times. V gene TRBV11-2 combines with J gene TRBJ2-5; a possible D gene is TRBD2 (6 bases). In germline, CDR1 is SGHAT, CDR2 FQNNGV. This CDR3 has 16 amino acids. V lost 1 base and J lost 7, with 19 bases in between. CDR3 DNA sequence: TGTGCCAGCAGCTTAGTTTCTAGCGCTGGAGTAGGGACCCAGTACTTC. It specifies CASSLVSSAGVGTQYF.

This clone has a single count. This chain connects TRBV30 to TRBJ2-5; weak D call: TRBD2 (6 bases). Looked up from germline, CDR1 is GTSNPN and CDR2 is SVGIG (reference sequence). This CDR3 has 15 amino acids. V was clipped by 1 base and J by 5 bases, with 17 bases between them. CDR3 bases: TGTGCCTGGAGTGAAGGGAGCGGGTTGAGGGAGACCCAGTACTTC. Translating gives CAWSEGSGLRETQYF.

In its sample, this clone was seen once. The chain combines TRBV4-3 with TRBJ2-4; D unclear. Germline CDR1 is LGHNA and CDR2 is YSLEER. The length of the CDR3 is 19 residues. With 1 base removed from V and 1 base from J, the gap between germline ends came to 20 bases. CDR3 protein: CASSQGYDDSYTAKNIQYF. CDR3 sequence (DNA): TGCGCCAGCAGCCAAGGGTATGACGACTCGTATACGGCCAAAAACATTCAGTACTTC.

This chain's CDR3 is CASSTTGIGPETQYF. The DNA of the CDR3 is TGTGCCAGTAGTACGACAGGTATTGGGCCAGAGACCCAGTACTTC. This chain uses TRBV19 with TRBJ2-5, with D possibly matching TRBD1 (6 bases). Germline loops: CDR1 LNHDA, CDR2 SQIVND (reference sequence). V was shortened by 4 bases and J by 4 bases, with 16 bases between the two germline ends. The CDR3 has 15 residues.

The V call is TRBV27, the J call TRBJ2-1; D possibly corresponds to TRBD1 (5 bases). The germline V gene has CDR1 MNHEY and CDR2 SMNVEV (reference sequence). V was clipped by 2 bases and J by 9 bases, with 5 bases between them. CDR3 length: 11 residues. This CDR3 reads CASSLGAEQFF. The CDR3 nucleotides read TGTGCCAGCAGTTTAGGGGCTGAGCAGTTCTTC.

The chain combines TRBV19 with TRBJ2-1, with TRBD2 matching 14 bases. The V gene's germline CDR1 is LNHDA and CDR2 SQIVND (reference sequence). The V and J ends lost 1 base and 6 bases, in that order; junction bases with no gene match: 5. The CDR3 runs 17 residues. CDR3 amino acids: CASSIGLAGGQVNEQFF. CDR3 bases: TGTGCCAGTAGTATAGGACTAGCGGGGGGGCAGGTCAATGAGCAGTTCTTC. The full variable domain, in which reference TRBV19 and TRBJ2-1 provide the parts outside the CDR3, is DGGITQSPKYLFRKEGQNVTLSCEQNLNHDAMYWYRQDPGQGLRLIYYSQIVNDFQKGDIAEGYSVSREKKESFPLTVTSAQKNPTAFYLCASSIGLAGGQVNEQFFGPGTRLTVL.

The chain uses TRBV2 and TRBJ2-4; TRBD1 agrees at 9 bases. The V gene end was trimmed by 6 bases and the J gene end by 2 bases; junction bases not matched to a gene: 2. Germline V CDR1 and CDR2: SNHLY, FYNNEI. The CDR3 sequence is 14 residues long. CDR3 DNA sequence: TGTGCCAGCAGACAGGGGGCGTCCAAAAACATTCAGTACTTC. The encoded protein is CASRQGASKNIQYF. Combining the CDR3 with reference TRBV2 and TRBJ2-4 gives the whole variable domain EPEVTQTPSHQVTQMGQEVILRCVPISNHLYFYWYRQILGQKVEFLVSFYNNEISEKSEIFDDQFSVERPDGSNFTLKIRSTKLEDSAMYFCASRQGASKNIQYFGAGTRLSVL.

Within the sample, this clone is medium-sized (0.01 to 0.1%). The chain carries TRBV5-8 and TRBJ2-2; a weak D match, TRBD1 (5 bases). The CDR3 spans 17 residues. V shed 4 bases and J shed 3 bases, with 19 bases lying between them. Germline V gene sequence: CDR1 SGHTS, CDR2 YDEGEE. This chain's CDR3 is CASSNGALADYTGELFF. CDR3 bases: TGTGCCAGCAGCAATGGGGCTCTGGCAGACTACACCGGGGAGCTGTTTTTT.

J is TRBJ2-5 and V is TRBV19, with a tentative D call TRBD1 (5 bases). V lost 4 bases to trimming and J lost 5 bases, with 11 bases between them. The CDR3 has 13 amino acids. Germline V lookup: CDR1 LNHDA, CDR2 SQIVND (reference sequence). The CDR3 DNA is TGTGCCAGTAGTAGAGGCAGGGTTGAGACCCAGTACTTC. Protein: CASSRGRVETQYF.

The chain employs TRBV4-3 and TRBJ1-1; 7 bases line up with TRBD1. V shed 0 bases and J 7 bases; nucleotides not matched to a gene: 8. The CDR3 is 15 amino acids. Germline V gives CDR1 LGHNA, CDR2 YSLEER. CDR3 amino acids: CASSQEIRQGGEAFF. CDR3 sequence (DNA): TGCGCCAGCAGCCAAGAAATCAGACAGGGTGGTGAAGCTTTCTTT.

The chain couples TRBV27 to TRBJ1-2, with D possibly matching TRBD1 (6 bases). Germline CDR1 and CDR2: MNHEY and SMNVEV (reference sequence). V was pared by 6 bases and J by 2 bases, with 10 bases between. The CDR3 covers 13 residues. The chain's CDR3 is CASRITGNYGYTF. The CDR3 coding sequence is TGTGCCAGCAGGATAACAGGGAACTATGGCTACACCTTC.

V gene TRBV7-3 combines with J gene TRBJ1-2, with TRBD1 matching 8 bases. Trimming cost V 5 bases and J 2 bases; bases outside gene matches: 7. CDR1 and CDR2 (germline): SGHTA, FQGTGA. This CDR3 region has 15 residues. The CDR3 loop reads CASSPGQGINYGYTF. CDR3 coding DNA: TGTGCCAGCAGCCCTGGACAGGGAATAAACTATGGCTACACCTTC.

The genes are TRBV7-9 and TRBJ2-7, with D possibly matching TRBD2 (7 bases). With 5 bases removed from V and 5 bases from J, the gap between germline ends came to 16 bases. This CDR3 comprises 14 residues. Germline CDR1 reads SEHNR; CDR2 reads FQNEAQ (reference sequence). CDR3 loop: CASSPRGGGHEQYF. The CDR3 coding sequence is TGTGCCAGCAGCCCTCGGGGAGGGGGGCACGAGCAGTACTTC.

The chain links TRBV7-2 to TRBJ2-5; D is perhaps TRBD2 (7 bases). V was clipped by 7 bases and J by 5 bases, with 14 bases between them. This CDR3 has 13 amino acids. Germline lookup yields CDR1 SGHTA and CDR2 FQGNSA. The CDR3 spells CASNRGAGETQYF. CDR3 in DNA: TGTGCCAGCAATCGGGGGGCCGGCGAGACCCAGTACTTC.

This clone was counted a single time. The chain uses TRBV2 and TRBJ1-1, with 7 bases lining up with TRBD1. Germline assignment: CDR1 SNHLY and CDR2 FYNNEI. V lost 6 bases, J lost 1 base, and 8 bases stayed unmatched. CDR3 length equals 15 residues. This CDR3 reads CASRGRSGGNTEAFF. The CDR3, as DNA: TGTGCCAGCAGAGGACGCTCAGGGGGGAACACTGAAGCTTTCTTT.

The chain joins TRBV15 to TRBJ1-3; D unresolved. V was pared by 3 bases and J by 0 bases, with 6 bases between. The CDR3 sequence is 14 residues long. Per the germline V gene, CDR1 is LNHNV and CDR2 is YYDKDF (reference sequence). The CDR3 bases are TGTGCCACCAGCAGGGAGCTCTCTGGAAACACCATATATTTT. Encoded protein: CATSRELSGNTIYF.

V gene TRBV18 combines with J gene TRBJ2-7; 13 bases fit TRBD2. The CDR3 extends over 14 amino acids. J lost 5 bases, V lost 4 bases, and 2 bases had no gene match. Looked up from germline, CDR1 is KGHSH and CDR2 is LQKENI. CDR3 loop: CASSLGLAGDEQYF. DNA of the CDR3: TGTGCCAGCTCACTAGGACTAGCGGGGGACGAGCAGTACTTC. The variable domain in full, completed from reference TRBV18 and TRBJ2-7, reads NAGVMQNPRHLVRRRGQEARLRCSPMKGHSHVYWYRQLPEEGLKFMVYLQKENIIDESGMPKERFSAEFPKEGPSILRIQQVVRGDSAAYFCASSLGLAGDEQYFGPGTRLTVT.

The chain recombines TRBV5-4 with TRBJ1-4; the match to TRBD1 covers 8 bases. The CDR3 extends over 14 amino acids. Trimming removed 4 bases from V and 7 bases from J; junction bases left unmatched: 6. Germline V CDR1 and CDR2: SGHNT, YYREEE (reference sequence). CDR3 DNA sequence: TGTGCCAGCAGCGGTAACAGGGGGTCTGAAAAACTGTTTTTT. Encoded protein: CASSGNRGSEKLFF.

This clone was picked up a small number of times. This chain connects TRBV7-9 to TRBJ1-6; D is possibly TRBD1 (5 bases). The CDR3 sequence is 15 residues long. The germline CDR1 and CDR2 sequences are SEHNR and FQNEAQ (reference sequence). Trimming took off 5 bases at V and 7 bases at J, with 15 bases between the two ends. DNA of the CDR3: TGTGCCAGCAGCCCCCCCGGGGGATTAAATTCACCCCTCCACTTT. It codes for CASSPPGGLNSPLHF.

The chain is built from TRBV3-1 (or the pseudogene TRBV3-2) and TRBJ2-2; 15 nucleotides line up with TRBD2. J gave up 5 bases and V 5 bases, and 12 bases lay outside the gene matches. The germline CDR1 and CDR2 sequences are LGHDT and YNNKEL (reference sequence). The CDR3 consists of 19 residues. The CDR3 sequence is CASSYGTSGGWPWTGELFF. CDR3 in DNA: TGTGCCAGCAGCTACGGGACTAGCGGGGGGTGGCCGTGGACCGGGGAGCTGTTTTTT.

This chain joins TRBV6-2 or TRBV6-3 and TRBJ1-1; the match to TRBD1 covers 7 bases. CDR1 and CDR2 (germline): MNHEY, SVGEGT. The CDR3 is 14 amino acids. Losses at the gene ends were 4 bases for V and 5 bases for J; bases not matched to a gene: 7. CDR3 loop: CASSSMTGKTEAFF. CDR3 coding DNA: TGTGCCAGCAGTTCGATGACAGGGAAAACTGAAGCTTTCTTT.

V is TRBV5-1 and J is TRBJ2-7; maybe TRBD1 (6 bases). The CDR3 is made up of 15 amino acids. The germline V gene encodes CDR1 SGHRS and CDR2 YFSETQ. Trimming removed 2 bases from V and 2 bases from J, with 14 bases in between. This CDR3 is CASSLEGRGPYEQYF. The CDR3 DNA is TGCGCCAGCAGCTTAGAGGGCAGGGGCCCCTACGAGCAGTACTTC.

This clone was recorded a few times. The chain couples TRBV9 to TRBJ1-2, with D hard to call. This CDR3 is built from 14 residues. Germline CDR1 reads SGDLS; CDR2 reads YYNGEE. The V end lost 0 bases, the J end lost 4 bases, and 10 bases lay between the germline ends. Here the CDR3 DNA reads TGTGCCAGCAGCGTAGGAAGAGTTGGCTATGGCTACACCTTC. Amino acids: CASSVGRVGYGYTF.

This chain links TRBV14 with TRBJ1-2, with 7 nucleotides matching TRBD1. CDR1 SGHDN and CDR2 FVKESK come from the germline V gene. The length of the CDR3 is 13 residues. Unmatched junction bases numbered 4, after V lost 4 bases and J lost 5 bases. CDR3 amino acids: CASSPGQDYGYTF. CDR3 bases: TGTGCCAGCAGCCCTGGACAGGATTATGGCTACACCTTC.

The chain uses TRBV2 and TRBJ2-1; 9 bases line up with TRBD2. The J segment lost 6 bases and the V segment lost 6 bases, leaving 12 bases of the junction unmatched. CDR3 length: 16 residues. Germline loops: CDR1 SNHLY, CDR2 FYNNEI. In DNA, the CDR3 is TGTGCCAGCAGCGCCCGGGCCAGCGGGGGGCTCAATGAGCAGTTCTTC. Translation: CASSARASGGLNEQFF.

This chain uses TRBV5-1 with TRBJ1-1; D is unclear. The length of the CDR3 is 13 residues. In germline, CDR1 is SGHRS, CDR2 YFSETQ. V lost 2 bases and J lost 3, with 8 bases in between. This chain's CDR3 is CASSFDGDTEAFF. CDR3 in DNA: TGCGCCAGCAGCTTCGACGGGGACACTGAAGCTTTCTTT.

This chain links TRBV12-3 or TRBV12-4 with TRBJ2-1; 7 bases match TRBD1. The CDR3 is 13 residues long. V lost 6 bases, J lost 3 bases, and 2 bases stayed unmatched. CDR3 DNA: TGTGCCAGCAGAGGGGGCCTCTACAATGAGCAGTTCTTC. Translated: CASRGGLYNEQFF.

The chain is built from TRBV19 and TRBJ1-5; perhaps TRBD1 as D (5 bases). Trimming removed 5 bases from V and 13 bases from J, with 15 bases in between. CDR3 length: 12 amino acids. Germline values: CDR1 LNHDA, CDR2 SQIVND (reference sequence). The CDR3 sequence is CASSAYGGSQHF. CDR3 bases: TGTGCCAGTAGTGCTTACGGGGGATCTCAGCATTTT.

V and J are TRBV7-2 and TRBJ1-4, with D perhaps TRBD1 (6 bases). V was shortened by 0 bases and J by 7 bases, with 9 bases between the two germline ends. Germline V gene data show CDR1 as SGHTA and CDR2 as FQGNSA. CDR3 length: 14 residues. CDR3 sequence (DNA): TGTGCCAGCAGCTTAGCGGGGGCATTTGAAAAACTGTTTTTT. Amino acids: CASSLAGAFEKLFF. The whole variable domain, filled in from reference TRBV7-2 and TRBJ1-4, reads GAGVSQSPSNKVTEKGKDVELRCDPISGHTALYWYRQSLGQGLEFLIYFQGNSAPDKSGLPSDRFSAERTGGSVSTLTIQRTQQEDSAVYLCASSLAGAFEKLFFGSGTQLSVL.

This clone ranks as medium-sized. V is TRBV21-1 and J is TRBJ1-3. TRBV21-1 is reported as a pseudogene. The CDR3 is 15 residues long. The CDR3 DNA is TGTGCCAGCAGCTTCCGGTCCATGTCTGGAAACACCATATATTTT. It codes for CASSFRSMSGNTIYF.

The chain has TRBV18 and TRBJ2-2, with 7 bases that match TRBD1. The CDR3 totals 16 residues. V lost 3 bases to trimming and J lost 1 base; unmatched junction nucleotides: 5. Germline CDR1 reads KGHSH; CDR2 reads LQKENI. For the CDR3, the DNA is TGTGCCAGCTCACCTTTCGCAGGGGGGAACACCGGGGAGCTGTTTTTT. Protein product: CASSPFAGGNTGELFF.